The T cell receptor (beta chain) under discussion was sequenced for a study of early T cells in non-severe SARS-CoV-2 infection. This clonotype has a handful of counts. The protocol attached unique molecular identifiers to individual cDNA molecules. TCRdb reprocessed the 5' RACE reads with MiXCR, giving one entry per CDR3 protein. The sample gives 60,000 to 65,000 distinct CDR3 sequences, approximately 9% of which show up once; 1.2% is in the top ten. Germline trimming cut 7 bases from V and 4 bases from J; bases unmatched to any gene: 5. CDR1 and CDR2 from the germline V gene are MNHEY and SMNVEV (reference sequence). The CDR3 totals 15 residues.

Sequencing was performed on whole blood. This chain uses TRBV27 with TRBJ1-6; 9 bases are a match to TRBD1. The source of this sequence is an adult who was a healthcare worker with PCR-confirmed SARS-CoV-2 infection or an uninfected control (not recorded which). The CDR3 DNA is TGTGCCAGCACACAGGGGGCGCTTTATAATTCACCCCTCCACTTT. Protein sequence: CASTQGALYNSPLHF.